This T cell receptor beta chain originates from a study of regulatory T cells in long-lasting Graves disease. Documented time point: newly diagnosed GD, antithyroid drugs for less than 3 months. After RNA was extracted from PBMCs, the TCR library was made from it. This clonotype was detected a few times. The CDR3 contains 16 residues. Per germline, CDR1 KGHSH and CDR2 LQKENI. Trimming took 6 bases from V and 3 from J; bases not matched to a gene: 10. CDR3 regions were amplified by Arm-PCR using iRepertoire HTBI primers to build TCR beta libraries. TCRdb re-called the multiplex PCR reads with MiXCR, one entry per CDR3 protein. This sample yields around 500,000 distinct CDR3 sequences, of which less than 15% are seen a single time; 10% belongs to the top ten. These data were also reused for a study on T cells in Graves' hyperthyroidism and ophthalmopathy. From that paper: Graves' hyperthyroidism is called stable when ophthalmopathy does not progress within 18 months. Patients having uncontrolled infection, another autoimmune disease, pregnancy or lactation were not included. TCR CDR3 underwent first-round RT-PCR with the HTBI primer set.

Here the sequenced sample was peripheral blood mononuclear cells (PBMCs), taken at new diagnosis, from a patient treated with antithyroid drugs. J is TRBJ2-7 and V is TRBV18; 11 bases match TRBD2. The receptor's source is a man aged 25 to 40 with Graves disease. This chain's CDR3 is CASSLTSGRGSYEQYF. Here the CDR3 DNA reads TGTGCCAGCTCCCTAACTAGCGGGAGAGGCAGCTACGAGCAGTACTTC.